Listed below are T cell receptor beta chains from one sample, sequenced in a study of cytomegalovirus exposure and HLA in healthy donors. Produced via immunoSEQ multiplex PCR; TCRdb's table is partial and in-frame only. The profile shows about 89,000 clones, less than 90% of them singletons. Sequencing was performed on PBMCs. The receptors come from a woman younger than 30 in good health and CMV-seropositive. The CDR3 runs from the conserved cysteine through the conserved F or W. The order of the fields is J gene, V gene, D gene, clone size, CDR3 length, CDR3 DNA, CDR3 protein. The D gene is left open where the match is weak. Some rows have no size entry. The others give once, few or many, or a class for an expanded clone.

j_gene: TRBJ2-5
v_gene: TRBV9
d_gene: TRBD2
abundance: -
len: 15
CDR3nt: TGTGCCAGCAGCGTAGGCCACGGGGAGGGGGAGACCCAGTACTTC
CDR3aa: CASSVGHGEGETQYF

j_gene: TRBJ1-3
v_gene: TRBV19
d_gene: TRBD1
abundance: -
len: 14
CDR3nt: TGTGCCACCTGGAACAGGGGGCCTGGAAACACCATATATTTT
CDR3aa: CATWNRGPGNTIYF

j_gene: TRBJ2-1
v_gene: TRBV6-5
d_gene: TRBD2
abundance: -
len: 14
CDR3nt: TGTGCCAGTACATCGGGACTACAATACAATGAGCAGTTCTTC
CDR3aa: CASTSGLQYNEQFF

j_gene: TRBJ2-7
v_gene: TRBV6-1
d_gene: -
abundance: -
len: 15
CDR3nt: TGTGCCAGCAGCCCGGCGGGGTCGGAGGGGTACGAGCAGTACTTC
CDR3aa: CASSPAGSEGYEQYF

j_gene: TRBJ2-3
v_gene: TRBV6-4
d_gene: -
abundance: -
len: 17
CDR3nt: TGTGCCAGCAGTGACTCGGGAGGGGGGGCTGGCACAGATACGCAGTATTTT
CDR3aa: CASSDSGGGAGTDTQYF

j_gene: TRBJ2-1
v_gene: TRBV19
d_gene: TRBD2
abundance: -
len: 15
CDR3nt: TGTGCCAGTAGTTGGCCTAGCGGGGGGGCAGGTGAGCAGTTCTTC
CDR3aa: CASSWPSGGAGEQFF

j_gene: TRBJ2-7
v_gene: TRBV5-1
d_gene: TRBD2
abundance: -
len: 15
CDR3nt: TGCGCCAGCAGCTTGAGGCTAGCGGGGGGCTACGAGCAGTACTTC
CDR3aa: CASSLRLAGGYEQYF

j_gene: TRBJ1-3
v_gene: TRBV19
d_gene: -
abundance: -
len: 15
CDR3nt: TGTGCCAGTAGCCCCACGGCGGGGGACGGAAACACCATATATTTT
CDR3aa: CASSPTAGDGNTIYF

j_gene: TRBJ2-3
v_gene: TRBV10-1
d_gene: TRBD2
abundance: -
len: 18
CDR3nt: TGCGCCAGCAGTGAGATAGCGGGGGGCCCACTTAGCACAGATACGCAGTATTTT
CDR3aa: CASSEIAGGPLSTDTQYF

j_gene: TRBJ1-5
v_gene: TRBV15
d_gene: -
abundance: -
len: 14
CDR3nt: TGTGCCACCAGCAGTGGACACTCCAATCAGCCCCAGCATTTT
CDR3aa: CATSSGHSNQPQHF

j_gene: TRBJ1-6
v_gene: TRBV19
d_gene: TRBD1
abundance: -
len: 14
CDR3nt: TGTGCCAGTAGTATCGGGACAGGGAGCTCACCCCTCCACTTT
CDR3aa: CASSIGTGSSPLHF

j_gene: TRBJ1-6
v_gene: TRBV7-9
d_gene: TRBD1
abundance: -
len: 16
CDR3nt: TGTGCCAGCAGCCAAAAGGGGGCTACGCATAATTCACCCCTCCACTTT
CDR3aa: CASSQKGATHNSPLHF

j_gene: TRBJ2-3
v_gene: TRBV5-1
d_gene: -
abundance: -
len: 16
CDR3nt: TGCGCCAGCAGCCCGAAGGAAGCGACCAGCACAGATACGCAGTATTTT
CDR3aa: CASSPKEATSTDTQYF

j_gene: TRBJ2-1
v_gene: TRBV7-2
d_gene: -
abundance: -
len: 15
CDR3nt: TGTGCCAGCAGCTTAGGTGTCGGACTCTCGGATGAGCAGTTCTTC
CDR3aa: CASSLGVGLSDEQFF

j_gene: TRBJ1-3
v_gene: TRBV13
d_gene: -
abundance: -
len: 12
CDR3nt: TGTGCCAGCAGCTTAGCTCCAAACACCATATATTTT
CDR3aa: CASSLAPNTIYF

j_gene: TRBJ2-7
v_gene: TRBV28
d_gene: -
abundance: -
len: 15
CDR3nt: TGTGCCAGCAGTTTCCCCGCGGACAGAGGCTACGAGCAGTACTTC
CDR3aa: CASSFPADRGYEQYF

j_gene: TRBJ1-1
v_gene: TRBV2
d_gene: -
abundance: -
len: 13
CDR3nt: TGTGCCAGCAGTGTCCCGACTAACACTGAAGCTTTCTTT
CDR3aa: CASSVPTNTEAFF

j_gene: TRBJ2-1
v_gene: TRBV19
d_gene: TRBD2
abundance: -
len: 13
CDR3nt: TGTGCCAGTAGTATTCTAGCGGGGTATGAGCAGTTCTTC
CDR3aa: CASSILAGYEQFF

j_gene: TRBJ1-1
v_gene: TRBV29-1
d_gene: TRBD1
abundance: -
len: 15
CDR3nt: TGCAGCGTCAGAACGGACAGGTCCTCTGGAGTTCCGGATTTCTTT
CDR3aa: CSVRTDRSSGVPDFF

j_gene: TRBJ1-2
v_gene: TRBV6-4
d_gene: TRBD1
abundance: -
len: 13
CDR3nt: TGTGCCAGCAGCATAGGACAGGGTGGCGGCTACACCTTC
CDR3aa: CASSIGQGGGYTF

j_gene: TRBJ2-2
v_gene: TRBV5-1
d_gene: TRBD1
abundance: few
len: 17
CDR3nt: TGCGCCAGCAACAAAAATCCCGGGACAGGGGGCACCGGGGAGCTGTTTTTT
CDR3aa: CASNKNPGTGGTGELFF

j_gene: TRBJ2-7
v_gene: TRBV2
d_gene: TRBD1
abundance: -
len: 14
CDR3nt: TGTGCCAGCAGTGACAGGGGGTACTACTACGAGCAGTACTTC
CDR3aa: CASSDRGYYYEQYF

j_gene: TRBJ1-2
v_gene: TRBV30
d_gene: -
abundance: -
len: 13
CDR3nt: TGTGCCTGGCGTAGACAGACAGGAGGAGGCTACACCTTC
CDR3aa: CAWRRQTGGGYTF

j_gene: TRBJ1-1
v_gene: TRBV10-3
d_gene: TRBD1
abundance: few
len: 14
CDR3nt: TGTGCCACCTGGGACAGGGGGCCGAACACTGAAGCTTTCTTT
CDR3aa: CATWDRGPNTEAFF

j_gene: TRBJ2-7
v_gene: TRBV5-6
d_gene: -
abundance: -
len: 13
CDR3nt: TGTGCCAGCAGCCCCATGAGGGCTTACGAGCAGTACTTC
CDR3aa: CASSPMRAYEQYF

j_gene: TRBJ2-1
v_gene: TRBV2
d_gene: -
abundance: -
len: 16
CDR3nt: TGTGCCAGCAGTGAAGGGTTAGCGATGCACTACAATGAGCAGTTCTTC
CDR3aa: CASSEGLAMHYNEQFF

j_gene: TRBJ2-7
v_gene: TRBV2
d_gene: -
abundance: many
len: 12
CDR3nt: TGTGCCAGCGGAGGGACAGCCTACGAGCAGTACTTC
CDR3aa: CASGGTAYEQYF

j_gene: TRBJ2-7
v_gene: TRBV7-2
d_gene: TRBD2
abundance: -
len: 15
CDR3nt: TGTGCCAGCAGCTTAGGCCTAGCGGGGACCGGAGAGCAGTACTTC
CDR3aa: CASSLGLAGTGEQYF

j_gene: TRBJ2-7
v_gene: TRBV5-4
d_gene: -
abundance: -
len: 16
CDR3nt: TGTGCCAGCAGCTTGGACCCGCAGGTCAGCTCCTACGAGCAGTACTTC
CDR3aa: CASSLDPQVSSYEQYF

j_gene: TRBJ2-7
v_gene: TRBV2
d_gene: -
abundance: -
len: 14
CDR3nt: TGTGCCAGCAGGCCTTACCCCCTAGCGAGCGAGCAGTACTTC
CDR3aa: CASRPYPLASEQYF

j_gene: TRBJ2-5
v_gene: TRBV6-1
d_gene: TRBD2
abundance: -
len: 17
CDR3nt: TGTGCCAGCAGTGAATGGCGGGGGGGGACCGCCCAAGAGACCCAGTACTTC
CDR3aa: CASSEWRGGTAQETQYF

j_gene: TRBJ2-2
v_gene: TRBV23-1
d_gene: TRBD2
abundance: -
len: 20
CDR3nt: TGCGCCAGCACAACCCGACTAGCGGGGGGCCGGGGTCCTAACACCGGGGAGCTGTTTTTT
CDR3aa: CASTTRLAGGRGPNTGELFF

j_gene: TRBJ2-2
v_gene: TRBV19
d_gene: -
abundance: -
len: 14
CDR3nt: TGTGCCAGTATCAATAGCGGGAACACCGGGGAGCTGTTTTTT
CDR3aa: CASINSGNTGELFF

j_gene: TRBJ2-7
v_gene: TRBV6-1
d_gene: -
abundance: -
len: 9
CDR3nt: TGTGCCAGCGGGCACGAGCAGTACTTC
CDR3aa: CASGHEQYF

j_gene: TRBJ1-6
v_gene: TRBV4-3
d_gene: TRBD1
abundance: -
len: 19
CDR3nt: TGCGCCAGCAGCCAATTCGTCGGACAGGGGGCTAACCTTAATTCACCCCTCCACTTT
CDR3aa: CASSQFVGQGANLNSPLHF

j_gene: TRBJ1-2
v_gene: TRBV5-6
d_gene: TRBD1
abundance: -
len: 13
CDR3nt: TGTGCCAGCAGCCCGGGACAGGGGTATGGCTACACCTTC
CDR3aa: CASSPGQGYGYTF

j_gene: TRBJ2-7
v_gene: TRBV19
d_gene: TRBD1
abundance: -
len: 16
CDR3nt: TGTGCCAGTAGTACCCCCGCGGGGACAGGCTCCTACGAGCAGTACTTC
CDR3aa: CASSTPAGTGSYEQYF

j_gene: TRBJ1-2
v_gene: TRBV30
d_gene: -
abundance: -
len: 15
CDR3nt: TGTGCCTGGACCCTGTACAGACCAACTTCCAATGGCTACACCTTC
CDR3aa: CAWTLYRPTSNGYTF

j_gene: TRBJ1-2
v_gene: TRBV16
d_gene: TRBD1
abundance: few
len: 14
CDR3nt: TGTGCCAGCAGCCAATCCGAGACAGGGTATGGCTACACCTTC
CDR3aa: CASSQSETGYGYTF

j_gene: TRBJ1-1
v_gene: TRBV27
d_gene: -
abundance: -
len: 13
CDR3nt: TGTGCCAGCAATTACAGGGTGGGGACTGAAGCTTTCTTT
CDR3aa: CASNYRVGTEAFF

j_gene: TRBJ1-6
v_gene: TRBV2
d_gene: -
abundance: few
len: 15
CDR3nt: TGTGCCAGCAGTGAACAACAGGGCAATAATTCACCCCTCCACTTT
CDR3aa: CASSEQQGNNSPLHF

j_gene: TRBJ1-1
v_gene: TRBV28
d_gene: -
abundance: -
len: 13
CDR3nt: TGTGCCAGCAGTACAGGGCTGAACACTGAAGCTTTCTTT
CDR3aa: CASSTGLNTEAFF

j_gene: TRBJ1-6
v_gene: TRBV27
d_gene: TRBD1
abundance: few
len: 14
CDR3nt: TGTGCCAGCAGTCCGGACAGGGGAGGTTCACCCCTCCACTTT
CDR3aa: CASSPDRGGSPLHF

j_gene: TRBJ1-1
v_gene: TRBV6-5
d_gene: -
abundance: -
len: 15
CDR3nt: TGTGCCAGCAGTTACGAAGAAGACAGATACACTGAAGCTTTCTTT
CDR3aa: CASSYEEDRYTEAFF